This T cell receptor (beta chain) was captured in a study of T cell clusters in autoimmune cytopenias. Study-level findings and limits: Exclusive TRB clusters were about 2.9-fold more numerous in healthy donors than in active autoimmune hepatitis. Clustering suggested that physiological T cell clusters were missing in primary autoimmune cytopenia patients.

This clonotype counts as medium-sized (0.01 to 0.1%) by frequency. As yet, its antigen is unknown. One tube held mixed TRB-A and TRB-B primer pools for touch-down PCR. Using the multiplex PCR reads, TCRdb records one entry per CDR3 protein without DNA. This repertoire includes 2,200 or so distinct CDR3 sequences. TRB was amplified from approximately 250 ng of peripheral blood genomic DNA per sample. Germline V gives CDR1 MNHEY, CDR2 SMNVEV (reference sequence). There are 15 residues in the CDR3. Specimen: peripheral blood. This chain uses TRBV27 with TRBJ1-4; TCRdb designates TRBD1, a call that cannot be tested without DNA. This TCR derives from a human donor with an autoimmune cytopenia or autoimmune hepatitis (not recorded which). The CDR3 protein is CASSQYGTADEKLFF.